A single sample gave rise to the 11 T cell receptor beta chains below, sequenced in a study of blood T cell repertoires in COVID-19. The protocol was immunoSEQ multiplex PCR, while the TCRdb copy is restricted to in-frame clones and leaves out a portion. The sample carries around 200,000 clones, 75% to 90% recorded once. The sample comprised peripheral blood. These receptors came from a man between 35 and 55 years old with acute or convalescent COVID-19.

V is TRBV7-8 and J is TRBJ2-2, with D tentatively TRBD1 (6 bases). In germline, CDR1 is SGHVS, CDR2 FQNEAQ. The CDR3 has 16 residues. V lost 7 bases to trimming and J lost 5 bases, with 20 bases between them. DNA for the CDR3: TGTGCCAGCAACCCTTACCGGGACACCCGAACCGGGGAGCTGTTTTTT. It translates to CASNPYRDTRTGELFF. Complete variable domain (other parts from reference TRBV7-8 and TRBJ2-2): GAGVSQSPRYKVAKRGQDVALRCDPISGHVSLFWYQQALGQGPEFLTYFQNEAQLDKSGLPSDRFFAERPEGSVSTLKIQRTQQEDSAVYLCASNPYRDTRTGELFFGEGSRLTVL.

This clone occurred a few times. In DNA, the CDR3 is TGTGCCAGCAGCTTACAGTTTGAAGATACGCAGTATTTT. It translates to CASSLQFEDTQYF. The rearrangement uses TRBV5-4 and TRBJ2-3; D is unclear. Trimming removed 2 bases at V and 5 bases at J, with 9 bases between. Germline V gene lookup returns CDR1 SGHNT and CDR2 YYREEE (reference sequence). The CDR3 is 13 residues long.

The chain employs TRBV19 and TRBJ2-3; maybe TRBD2 (6 bases). The CDR3 totals 17 residues. CDR1 and CDR2 from the germline V gene are LNHDA and SQIVND (reference sequence). V lost 4 bases to trimming and J lost 2 bases, with 19 bases between them. The CDR3 sequence is CASSTSRDSRYTDTQYF. Here the CDR3 DNA reads TGTGCCAGTAGTACCTCCCGGGACTCGAGATACACAGATACGCAGTATTTT.

The gene calls are TRBV6-6 and TRBJ1-2, with TRBD1 matching 8 bases. V was clipped by 3 bases and J by 0 bases; unmatched bases: 6. CDR1 is MNHNY and CDR2 is SVGAGI in the germline V gene (reference sequence). CDR3 length equals 16 residues. The DNA of the CDR3 is TGTGCCAGCAGTTATCCCGGACAGGGAGCTAACTATGGCTACACCTTC. It specifies CASSYPGQGANYGYTF.

The chain has TRBV3-1 (or the pseudogene TRBV3-2) and TRBJ1-2, with 7 positions matching TRBD1. CDR1 and CDR2 (germline): LGHDT, YNNKEL (reference sequence). This CDR3 has 14 amino acids. J lost 1 base, V lost 5 bases, and 4 bases had no gene match. The CDR3 sequence: CASSARGNNYGYTF. DNA of the CDR3: TGTGCCAGCAGCGCCAGGGGGAATAACTATGGCTACACCTTC.

The rearrangement links TRBV28 to TRBJ2-7, with 11 bases that match TRBD2. Looked up from germline, CDR1 is MDHEN and CDR2 is SYDVKM. The CDR3 runs 17 residues. Trimming cost V 5 bases and J 5 bases; bases outside gene matches: 14. As DNA, the CDR3 is TGTGCCAGCAGTCCCCCCCCAACTAGCGGGAGTTTCAACGAGCAGTACTTC. Translating gives CASSPPPTSGSFNEQYF.

The V and J genes are TRBV4-1 and TRBJ2-1, with TRBD2 matching over 9 bases. Trimming removed 0 bases from V and 6 bases from J; junction bases left unmatched: 15. Per germline, CDR1 MGHRA and CDR2 YSYEKL. CDR3 length equals 19 residues. Here the CDR3 reads CASSQEWLAERGEANEQFF. The CDR3 bases are TGCGCCAGCAGCCAAGAGTGGTTAGCGGAGCGGGGGGAGGCCAATGAGCAGTTCTTC.

The rearrangement links TRBV20-1 to TRBJ1-1; no clear D. The CDR3 extends over 11 amino acids. V was shortened by 6 bases and J by 3 bases, with 8 bases between the two germline ends. Germline CDR1 and CDR2: DFQATT and SNEGSKA (reference sequence). DNA of the CDR3: TGCAGTGCATTGAGGGACACTGAAGCTTTCTTT. This sequence encodes CSALRDTEAFF.

The chain uses TRBV7-3 and TRBJ2-3; D gene ambiguous. The CDR3 is made up of 15 amino acids. Germline CDR1 and CDR2: SGHTA and FQGTGA. V lost 0 bases and J 2 bases, leaving 9 bases between the germline ends. In DNA, the CDR3 is TGTGCCAGCAGCTTAACCCCAGGCATCACAGATACGCAGTATTTT. It yields the protein CASSLTPGITDTQYF. Filled out from reference TRBV7-3 and TRBJ2-3, the complete variable domain reads GAGVSQTPSNKVTEKGKYVELRCDPISGHTALYWYRQSLGQGPEFLIYFQGTGAADDSGLPNDRFFAVRPEGSVSTLKIQRTERGDSAVYLCASSLTPGITDTQYFGPGTRLTVL.

Written as DNA, the CDR3 is TGTGCCAGCAGTTACGCTTTGGGACAGTCCTACGAGCAGTACTTC. Translated: CASSYALGQSYEQYF. The chain links TRBV6-5 to TRBJ2-7, with 7 bases identical to TRBD1. Germline CDR1 reads MNHEY; CDR2 reads SVGAGI. This CDR3 has 15 residues. The junction had 5 bases not matched to a gene; V was cut back by 2 bases and J by 1 base.

The V gene is TRBV5-1, the J gene TRBJ1-3, with TRBD1 as a possible D gene (5 bases). The V gene's germline CDR1 is SGHRS and CDR2 YFSETQ. The CDR3 has 15 residues. V lost 4 bases and J 2 bases, leaving 13 bases between the germline ends. The DNA of the CDR3 is TGCGCCAGCAGCGGAACTGGGGGGACTGGAAACACCATATATTTT. This sequence encodes CASSGTGGTGNTIYF.